This TCR beta chain was observed in a study of blood T cell repertoires in COVID-19. The wider study: Samples of COVID-19 (acute and convalescent) were obtained from the United States, Italy and Spain.

Sequencing was performed with immunoSEQ multiplex PCR; in TCRdb, only in-frame clones are kept and a portion is missing. In the table there are hundreds of thousands of clones, around 88% of which are singletons. Germline assignment: CDR1 SGHKS and CDR2 YYEKEE (reference sequence). The CDR3 is made up of 15 amino acids. Trimming took off 0 bases at V and 0 bases at J, with 10 bases between the two ends. Source material: PBMCs or T cells enriched from blood (not recorded which). The TCR was taken from a woman aged 40 to 50 who had recovered from COVID-19. V is TRBV5-5 and J is TRBJ2-7; D may be TRBD2 (5 bases). The CDR3 region is CASSLGLLSSYEQYF. The CDR3 DNA follows: TGTGCCAGCAGCTTGGGACTATTGAGCTCCTACGAGCAGTACTTC.